The 24 T cell receptor beta chains below all came from one sample that was sequenced in a study of blood T cell repertoires in COVID-19 (dated by TCRdb to between 2020 and 2021). The library was generated by the immunoSEQ multiplex PCR assay. Drawn from immuneACCESS, this table holds only the in-frame rearrangements with V and J called that TCRdb kept. Clones are partly lost; checked studies trace under half to an unresolved V gene and leave the rest unexplained. For this sample there are about 160,000 clones; around 87% appear just once. The ten largest clones take up 9% to 12% of the sample. Source material: peripheral blood. All receptors come from an older woman with COVID-19, enrolled during active disease.

This rearrangement joins TRBV5-6 to TRBJ2-1; the D is unclear. The V gene lost 0 bases and the J gene lost 8 bases, with 9 bases spanning the gap. CDR1 and CDR2 from the germline V gene are SGHDT and YYEEEE. CDR3 length: 13 amino acids. CDR3 nucleotides: TGTGCCAGCAGCTTGGGTCCTACCGATGAGCAGTTCTTC. It is translated as CASSLGPTDEQFF.

V gene TRBV30 combines with J gene TRBJ1-6; TRBD1 agrees at 7 bases. Trimming took 4 bases from V and 6 from J; bases not matched to a gene: 6. The V gene's germline CDR1 is GTSNPN and CDR2 SVGIG (reference sequence). This CDR3 is 14 amino acids long. The CDR3 DNA sequence: TGTGCCTGGAAAACGACAGGGATTAATTCACCCCTCCACTTT. Amino acids: CAWKTTGINSPLHF.

CDR3 residues: CASSPGQGEKTQYF. In DNA, the CDR3 is TGTGCCAGCTCCCCGGGACAGGGAGAAAAGACCCAGTACTTC. The rearrangement uses TRBV18 and TRBJ2-5, with 9 positions matching TRBD1. Germline loops: CDR1 KGHSH, CDR2 LQKENI. V lost 6 bases and J lost 6; bases outside the gene matches: 8. The CDR3 contains 14 residues.

This chain connects TRBV4-1 to TRBJ1-5, with 8 bases fitting TRBD1. V lost 3 bases, J lost 3 bases, and 10 bases stayed unmatched. CDR3 length: 17 residues. Germline loops: CDR1 MGHRA, CDR2 YSYEKL. CDR3 amino acids: CASSQSPDRVPNQPQHF. The CDR3 DNA reads TGCGCCAGCAGCCAGTCCCCGGACAGGGTCCCCAATCAGCCCCAGCATTTT.

The V gene is TRBV6-5, the J gene TRBJ1-2; D is possibly TRBD1 (6 bases). This CDR3 region has 15 residues. Germline values: CDR1 MNHEY, CDR2 SVGAGI. The germline V and J ends were trimmed by 6 bases and 8 bases, with 22 bases remaining between them. CDR3 coding DNA: TGTGCCAGCAGAGACCCCCGTTACAGGGCTTTGGGCTACACCTTC. Protein product: CASRDPRYRALGYTF.

The gene calls are TRBV2 and TRBJ2-7; 9 nucleotides align to TRBD1. Trimming cost V 8 bases and J 3 bases; bases outside gene matches: 5. Germline V lookup: CDR1 SNHLY, CDR2 FYNNEI. This CDR3 has 13 amino acids. CDR3 region: CASARDRDYEQYF. CDR3 coding DNA: TGTGCCAGCGCCCGGGACAGGGACTACGAGCAGTACTTC.

The J gene is TRBJ2-1, the V gene TRBV6-5, with D hard to call. The CDR3 contains 15 residues. V lost 5 bases and J lost 5, with 16 bases in between. The germline V gene has CDR1 MNHEY and CDR2 SVGAGI. CDR3 protein: CASSPTPPTHNEQFF. The CDR3 coding sequence is TGTGCCAGCAGTCCTACTCCACCAACCCACAATGAGCAGTTCTTC.

The rearrangement joins TRBV5-6 to TRBJ2-5; the match to TRBD2 covers 11 bases. Per the germline V gene, CDR1 is SGHDT and CDR2 is YYEEEE. J lost 2 bases, V lost 4 bases, and 10 bases had no gene match. There are 17 residues in the CDR3. The CDR3 DNA is TGTGCCAGCAGCCCCCTATTTTTAGCGGGGGGGCAAGAGACCCAGTACTTC. Amino acids: CASSPLFLAGGQETQYF. Full variable domain (remainder filled in from reference TRBV5-6 and TRBJ2-5): DAGVTQSPTHLIKTRGQQVTLRCSPKSGHDTVSWYQQALGQGPQFIFQYYEEEERQRGNFPDRFSGHQFPNYSSELNVNALLLGDSALYLCASSPLFLAGGQETQYFGPGTRLLVL.

This rearrangement joins TRBV10-3 to TRBJ2-3, with TRBD2 identical over 8 bases. This CDR3 region has 13 residues. With 3 bases clipped from V and 6 bases from J, the junction kept 2 bases outside the gene matches. The germline CDR1 and CDR2 sequences are ENHRY and SYGVKD. The CDR3 bases are TGTGCCATCAGTGAATTAGCGGGGGATACGCAGTATTTT. Translating it yields CAISELAGDTQYF.

V is TRBV2 and J is TRBJ2-5; D possibly corresponds to TRBD1 (6 bases). This CDR3 comprises 15 residues. Germline values: CDR1 SNHLY, CDR2 FYNNEI. Trimming pared 2 bases from V and 4 bases from J, leaving 14 bases between. The CDR3 sequence is CASSESQGKGETQYF. CDR3 in DNA: TGTGCCAGCAGTGAAAGCCAGGGGAAGGGAGAGACCCAGTACTTC.

The chain recombines TRBV3-1 (or the pseudogene TRBV3-2) with TRBJ2-1, with D perhaps matching TRBD1 (6 bases). Germline V gene data show CDR1 as LGHDT and CDR2 as YNNKEL (reference sequence). V shed 2 bases and J shed 6 bases, with 17 bases lying between them. This CDR3 has 16 residues. The CDR3 loop is CASSQIGQTRGNEQFF. CDR3 coding DNA: TGTGCCAGCAGCCAAATCGGACAGACGAGGGGCAATGAGCAGTTCTTC.

The CDR3 bases are TGTGCCAGCAGTGACGGACGGCAGGGGGAAAAACTGTTTTTT. Amino acid sequence: CASSDGRQGEKLFF. The chain has TRBV25-1 and TRBJ1-4; D may be TRBD1 (6 bases). Trimming shortened V by 3 bases and J by 8 bases, and 13 bases separated the two germline ends. The germline CDR1 and CDR2 sequences are MGHDK and SYGVNS. The CDR3 sequence is 14 residues long.

J is TRBJ2-1 and V is TRBV28, with a tentative D call TRBD2 (5 bases). CDR3 size: 14 residues. CDR1 is MDHEN and CDR2 is SYDVKM in the germline V gene. Trimming stripped 5 bases from V and 2 bases from J, with 10 bases between. The DNA of the CDR3 is TGTGCCAGCAGTGTCCCCGGGACCTACAATGAGCAGTTCTTC. This gives the protein CASSVPGTYNEQFF.

This chain links TRBV15 with TRBJ1-2; no clear D. CDR3 length: 14 residues. The germline gives CDR1 LNHNV, CDR2 YYDKDF (reference sequence). Trimming pared 0 bases from V and 4 bases from J, leaving 9 bases between. This CDR3 reads CATSREASSYGYTF. CDR3 DNA: TGTGCCACCAGCAGAGAGGCCAGTTCCTATGGCTACACCTTC.

The V call is TRBV9, the J call TRBJ2-1, with 9 bases aligning to TRBD1. The CDR3 has 17 residues. V lost 1 base, J lost 5 bases, and 10 bases stayed unmatched. The germline V gene encodes CDR1 SGDLS and CDR2 YYNGEE. The chain's CDR3 is CASSVSWPGTGNNEQFF. CDR3 bases: TGTGCCAGCAGCGTATCTTGGCCCGGGACAGGGAACAATGAGCAGTTCTTC.

This clone was counted a single time. The chain is built from TRBV5-1 and TRBJ1-2, with a tentative D call TRBD1 (5 bases). Germline CDR1 is SGHRS and CDR2 is YFSETQ. The CDR3 sequence is 15 residues long. V was cut by 0 bases and J by 2 bases, with 11 bases left in between. The CDR3 region is CASSLGGQLNYGYTF. The CDR3 DNA sequence: TGCGCCAGCAGCTTGGGCGGACAACTAAACTATGGCTACACCTTC.

The genes are TRBV11-2 and TRBJ2-7, with D hard to call. Between the trimmed V and J ends, which lost 0 bases and 4 bases, there was a span of 4 bases. The CDR3 spans 12 residues. Germline V gives CDR1 SGHAT, CDR2 FQNNGV. CDR3 residues: CASSLDRYEQYF. CDR3 in DNA: TGTGCCAGCAGCTTAGATCGGTACGAGCAGTACTTC.

The chain uses TRBV28 and TRBJ1-1, with D hard to call. Germline CDR1 is MDHEN and CDR2 is SYDVKM. CDR3 length: 16 amino acids. V was shortened by 5 bases and J by 0 bases, with 16 bases between the two germline ends. The CDR3 loop reads CASSQSSAGMNTEAFF. CDR3 sequence (DNA): TGTGCCAGCAGTCAATCGTCGGCGGGAATGAACACTGAAGCTTTCTTT. Drawing the rest from reference TRBV28 and TRBJ1-1, the complete variable domain is DVKVTQSSRYLVKRTGEKVFLECVQDMDHENMFWYRQDPGLGLRLIYFSYDVKMKEKGDIPEGYSVSREKKERFSLILESASTNQTSMYLCASSQSSAGMNTEAFFGQGTRLTVV.

The V call is TRBV10-3, the J call TRBJ1-5; 8 nucleotides match TRBD1. V dropped 4 bases and J dropped 5; count of bases not matched to a gene: 4. The CDR3 extends over 14 amino acids. The V gene's germline CDR1 is ENHRY and CDR2 SYGVKD. The CDR3, as DNA: TGTGCCATCAGTGGACAGGGGAATGATCAGCCCCAGCATTTT. The encoded protein is CAISGQGNDQPQHF.

V and J are TRBV3-1 (or the pseudogene TRBV3-2) and TRBJ2-1, with D possibly matching TRBD2 (5 bases). From germline, CDR1 is LGHDT and CDR2 YNNKEL (reference sequence). This CDR3 contains 16 residues. The germline V and J ends were trimmed by 4 bases and 0 bases, with 13 bases remaining between them. The CDR3 bases are TGTGCCAGCAGCCTAAGGACTTCTCGCTCCTACAATGAGCAGTTCTTC. This gives the protein CASSLRTSRSYNEQFF.

V is TRBV3-1 (or the pseudogene TRBV3-2) and J is TRBJ1-1; D unresolved. From germline, CDR1 is LGHDT and CDR2 YNNKEL (reference sequence). The CDR3 length is 14 residues. The germline V and J ends were trimmed by 2 bases and 1 base, with 8 bases remaining between them. The DNA of the CDR3 is TGTGCCAGCAGCCAACTTTCGCGGAACACTGAAGCTTTCTTT. Amino acids: CASSQLSRNTEAFF.

The chain is built from TRBV6-4 and TRBJ2-2; 10 nucleotides align to TRBD2. The CDR3 extends over 15 amino acids. From germline, CDR1 is MRHNA and CDR2 SNTAGT. Unmatched junction bases numbered 3, after V lost 4 bases and J lost 4 bases. Here the CDR3 DNA reads TGTGCCAGCAGTGTCCTAGCGGGGGTCACCGGGGAGCTGTTTTTT. It yields the protein CASSVLAGVTGELFF.

CDR3 sequence (DNA): TGTGCCAGCAGCCAGGACAGTCGAGAGACCCAGTACTTC. Translation gives CASSQDSRETQYF. The V gene is TRBV5-4, the J gene TRBJ2-5; tentative D call: TRBD1 (6 bases). CDR1 is SGHNT and CDR2 is YYREEE in the germline V gene (reference sequence). The length of the CDR3 is 13 residues. V gave up 4 bases and J gave up 4 bases, with 11 bases separating them.

V gene TRBV7-2 combines with J gene TRBJ1-5; TRBD1 aligns across 10 bases. CDR1 is SGHTA and CDR2 is FQGNSA in the germline V gene. The CDR3 loop spans 14 amino acids. V lost 5 bases, J lost 6 bases, and 4 bases stayed unmatched. The CDR3 here is CASSQGTGAQPQHF. CDR3 bases: TGTGCCAGCAGCCAGGGGACAGGGGCTCAGCCCCAGCATTTT. Complete variable domain (other parts from reference TRBV7-2 and TRBJ1-5): GAGVSQSPSNKVTEKGKDVELRCDPISGHTALYWYRQSLGQGLEFLIYFQGNSAPDKSGLPSDRFSAERTGGSVSTLTIQRTQQEDSAVYLCASSQGTGAQPQHFGDGTRLSIL.